The present TCR beta chain was sequenced within a study of OX40 agonist ivuxolimab in advanced cancers. Overall study context: Patients in the trial were receiving intravenous ivuxolimab every 2 weeks, at doses of 0.01 to 10 mg/kg. Every patient in dose escalation had hepatocellular carcinoma, melanoma, renal cell or head and neck cancer. Partial responses were recorded for three patients, including one with hepatocellular carcinoma and two with cutaneous melanoma.

TCRdb's copy holds only in-frame clones and misses some; the assay was immunoSEQ multiplex PCR. This sample yields almost 80,000 clones, of which roughly 84% are seen a single time; over 0.2% belongs to the top ten. The CDR3 runs 13 residues. The ends lost 6 bases at V and 5 bases at J; junction bases unmatched: 6. Germline V gene lookup returns CDR1 MRHNA and CDR2 SNTAGT. This clonotype was obtained from an adult with an advanced solid tumor such as melanoma, head and neck, liver or kidney cancer. The chain has TRBV6-4 and TRBJ1-1; TRBD1 aligns across 7 bases. The specimen comprised CD4+ or CD8+ T cells sorted from blood, sampled in a trial of the OX40 agonist ivuxolimab. The CDR3 reads CASRSQGTTEAFF. The CDR3 DNA is TGTGCCAGCAGATCACAGGGGACTACTGAAGCTTTCTTT.